Each of the 9 T cell receptor beta chains below was sequenced from the same sample in a study of PD-1 blockade in mismatch repair-deficient tumors. Assay: immunoSEQ multiplex PCR; the TCRdb copy retains only in-frame clones and omits some. The profile shows 120,000 or so clones, 86% of them singletons. This material consisted of peripheral blood, taken 44 weeks after starting pembrolizumab. The receptor source for this set is an adult with mismatch repair-deficient cancer.

The CDR3 spells CASREGVFNEKLFF. The CDR3 coding sequence is TGCGCCAGCAGGGAAGGGGTTTTCAATGAAAAACTGTTTTTT. V and J are TRBV10-2 and TRBJ1-4; TRBD1 might be the D (5 bases). The germline V gene encodes CDR1 WSHSY and CDR2 SAAADI. Trimming took 6 bases from V and 5 from J, leaving 13 bases between them. The length of the CDR3 is 14 residues.

V gene TRBV11-3 combines with J gene TRBJ1-1; 10 bases are shared with TRBD1. The germline CDR1 and CDR2 sequences are SGHNT and YENEEA. This CDR3 contains 9 residues. V shed 11 bases, J shed 10 bases, and the junction held 1 base outside the gene matches. The CDR3 protein is CARTGGAFF. In DNA, the CDR3 is TGTGCCCGGACAGGGGGAGCTTTCTTT.

The count of this clone is one. The chain links TRBV27 to TRBJ1-5; D might be TRBD1 (5 bases). Germline V gene sequence: CDR1 MNHEY, CDR2 SMNVEV (reference sequence). V was shortened by 2 bases and J by 10 bases, with 12 bases between the two germline ends. The CDR3 has 13 residues. CDR3 sequence reads: CASSLQARGPQHF. CDR3 nucleotides: TGTGCCAGCAGTTTACAGGCTAGGGGACCCCAGCATTTT.

The chain is built from TRBV4-2 and TRBJ1-5; 11 positions agree with TRBD1. V lost 3 bases to trimming and J lost 6 bases; unmatched junction nucleotides: 4. Per germline, CDR1 LGHNA and CDR2 YNFKEQ. This CDR3 spans 15 amino acids. The CDR3 loop reads CASSQGDRGIQPQHF. The CDR3 DNA reads as TGTGCCAGCAGCCAGGGGGACAGGGGGATTCAGCCCCAGCATTTT.

Concerning this clone: Different DNA sequences within this sample yield the same CDR3. The V and J genes are TRBV14 and TRBJ2-7; maybe TRBD2 (5 bases). Trimming stripped 9 bases from V and 7 bases from J, with 13 bases between. The V gene's germline CDR1 is SGHDN and CDR2 FVKESK. The CDR3 totals 11 residues. The CDR3 protein is CASSVGREQYF. The CDR3 nucleotides are TGTGCCAGTAGCGTGGGAAGGGAGCAGTACTTC.

The chain joins TRBV15 to TRBJ2-1; D unresolved. Germline V gene data show CDR1 as LNHNV and CDR2 as YYDKDF (reference sequence). Trimming left V 0 bases short and J 8 bases short, with 11 bases between. The CDR3 has 14 amino acids. CDR3 DNA: TGTGCCACCAGCAGAGACGTCTCTAGGGATGAGCAGTTCTTC. Its translation is CATSRDVSRDEQFF.

This chain links TRBV7-9 with TRBJ2-7, with 9 bases lining up with TRBD1. The J segment lost 2 bases and the V segment lost 1 base, leaving 6 bases of the junction unmatched. The CDR3 consists of 16 residues. Germline loops: CDR1 SEHNR, CDR2 FQNEAQ (reference sequence). The CDR3 is CASSLVGTGPTYEQYF. The DNA for the CDR3 is TGTGCCAGCAGCTTAGTAGGGACAGGGCCTACCTACGAGCAGTACTTC.

The V gene is TRBV11-2, the J gene TRBJ1-5; 8 positions agree with TRBD1. CDR1 and CDR2 from the germline V gene are SGHAT and FQNNGV. V lost 5 bases and J lost 4; bases outside the gene matches: 7. The CDR3 has 15 residues. The DNA for the CDR3 is TGTGCCAGCAGCCCCGAGGGGACAGGAAATCAGCCCCAGCATTTT. The encoded protein is CASSPEGTGNQPQHF.

This rearrangement joins TRBV10-2 to TRBJ2-7; TRBD2 aligns across 14 bases. Per the germline V gene, CDR1 is WSHSY and CDR2 is SAAADI. The V gene end was trimmed by 4 bases and the J gene end by 4 bases; junction bases not matched to a gene: 0. This CDR3 spans 14 amino acids. The chain's CDR3 is CASSGLAGGYEQYF. DNA of the CDR3: TGCGCCAGCAGTGGACTAGCGGGGGGGTACGAGCAGTACTTC.